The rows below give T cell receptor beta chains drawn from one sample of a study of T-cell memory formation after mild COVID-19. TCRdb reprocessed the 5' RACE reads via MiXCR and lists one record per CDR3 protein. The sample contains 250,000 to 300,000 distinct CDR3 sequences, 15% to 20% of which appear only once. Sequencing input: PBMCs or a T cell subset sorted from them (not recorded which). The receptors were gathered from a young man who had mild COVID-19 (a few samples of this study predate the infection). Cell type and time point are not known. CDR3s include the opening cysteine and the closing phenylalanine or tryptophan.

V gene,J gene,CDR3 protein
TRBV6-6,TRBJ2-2,CASSFLRNTGELFF
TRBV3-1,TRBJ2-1,CASRLLAGGPDEQFF
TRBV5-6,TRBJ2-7,CASSSPTGQGALEQYF
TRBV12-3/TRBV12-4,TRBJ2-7,CASSPDPTGTKQYF
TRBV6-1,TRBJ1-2,CASSPRDSINYGYTF
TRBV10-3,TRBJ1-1,CALTTGVNTEAFF
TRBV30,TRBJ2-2,CAWRRDWNTGELFF
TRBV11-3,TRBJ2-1,CASSQGRGDYNEQFF
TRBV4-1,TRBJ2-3,CASSPSASSDTQYF
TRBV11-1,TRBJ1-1,CASSWASEAFF
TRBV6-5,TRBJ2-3,CASRVTDTDTQYF
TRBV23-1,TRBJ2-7,CASSLRDRDAYEQYF
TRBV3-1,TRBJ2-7,CASSRAYGGDYEQYF
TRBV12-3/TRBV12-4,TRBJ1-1,CASSRQGMNTEAFF
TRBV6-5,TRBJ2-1,CASSLWVGGLGYEQFF
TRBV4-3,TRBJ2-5,CASSQERAGAVQETQYF
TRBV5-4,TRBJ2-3,CASSLTSGVTDTQYF
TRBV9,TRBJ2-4,CASSVGEGTGDIQYF
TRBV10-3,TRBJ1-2,CAISDAGRFSLGGNEGYTF
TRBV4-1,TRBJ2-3,CASSRTGVRADTQYF
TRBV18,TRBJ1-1,CASSGWTANTEAFF
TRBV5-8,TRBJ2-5,CASSPTGQQETQYF
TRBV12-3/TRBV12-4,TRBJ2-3,CASTLGRGRREGTQYF
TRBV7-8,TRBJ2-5,CASSDSWGQGASGTQYF
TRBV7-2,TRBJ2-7,CASSKGGTSGSYEQYF
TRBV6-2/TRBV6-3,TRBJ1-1,CASSYPVGHRVTEAFF
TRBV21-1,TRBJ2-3,CASSQTLTGIRTDTQYF
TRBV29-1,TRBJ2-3,CSVEEGSTDTQYF
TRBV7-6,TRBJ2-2,CASRDFNRGTGELFF
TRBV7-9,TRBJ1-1,CASSDDRGNQKAFF
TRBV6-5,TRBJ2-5,CASSYSYTGAETQYF
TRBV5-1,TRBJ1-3,CASRDGFSGNTIYF
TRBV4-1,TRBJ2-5,CASSQWAQAETQYF
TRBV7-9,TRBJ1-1,CASSLVRLSPTEAFF
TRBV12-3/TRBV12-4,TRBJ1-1,CASSRASYDEAFF
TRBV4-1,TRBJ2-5,CASSYGLAGGRSQETQYF
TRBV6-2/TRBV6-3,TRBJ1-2,CASSPGQHGYGYTF
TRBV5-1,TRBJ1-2,CASSLGGTREDGYTF
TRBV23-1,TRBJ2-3,CASSQDRADTQYF
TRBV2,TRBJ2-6,CASFRLAGANVLTF
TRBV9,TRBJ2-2,CASSASPVGAAGELFF
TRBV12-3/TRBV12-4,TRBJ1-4,CASSLAPSAVEKLFF
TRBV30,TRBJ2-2,CAWSVSTGELFF
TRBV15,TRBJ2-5,CATSRDSWETQYF
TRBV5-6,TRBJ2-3,CASSPRLAVRETTQYF
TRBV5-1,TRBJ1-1,CASSQGGTGTEAFF
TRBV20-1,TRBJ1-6,CSASTGVGNSPLHF